Below are 25 T cell receptor beta chains sequenced from a single sample in a study of blood T cell repertoires in COVID-19. This table comes from immunoSEQ multiplex PCR, and its TCRdb copy is limited to in-frame clones, with some not included. The table shows some 220,000 clones, with about 90% occurring only once. The sample taken for sequencing was PBMCs or T cells enriched from blood (not recorded which). These receptors were obtained from a woman in her forties or fifties in a cohort exposed to, infected with or recovered from COVID-19 (not recorded which).

The chain is built from TRBV9 and TRBJ2-2, with 10 bases fitting TRBD1. The V gene's germline CDR1 is SGDLS and CDR2 YYNGEE. There are 14 residues in the CDR3. Trimming took 3 bases from V and 7 from J; bases not matched to a gene: 3. CDR3 sequence (DNA): TGTGCCAGCAGCGCGACAGGGGGCCTCGGGGAGCTGTTTTTT. This codes for CASSATGGLGELFF.

V gene TRBV27 combines with J gene TRBJ2-1, with D possibly matching TRBD2 (5 bases). V lost 0 bases, J lost 3 bases, and 12 bases lay in between. The CDR3 extends over 16 amino acids. Germline V gives CDR1 MNHEY, CDR2 SMNVEV (reference sequence). Here the CDR3 DNA reads TGTGCCAGCAGTTTATCGCGAGGGATCCGCTACAATGAGCAGTTCTTC. Its protein is CASSLSRGIRYNEQFF.

The J gene is TRBJ2-2, the V gene TRBV5-1; no definite D call. CDR3 length: 15 residues. The V end was cut by 1 base, the J end by 4 bases, with 11 bases between. The germline V gene encodes CDR1 SGHRS and CDR2 YFSETQ. CDR3: CASSLYFLGTGELFF. The CDR3 coding sequence is TGCGCCAGCAGCTTGTACTTCCTTGGCACCGGGGAGCTGTTTTTT. The complete variable domain, with remaining parts taken from reference TRBV5-1 and TRBJ2-2, reads KAGVTQTPRYLIKTRGQQVTLSCSPISGHRSVSWYQQTPGQGLQFLFEYFSETQRNKGNFPGRFSGRQFSNSRSEMNVSTLELGDSALYLCASSLYFLGTGELFFGEGSRLTVL.

The V call is TRBV7-2, the J call TRBJ2-7; 7 bases are shared with TRBD1. The CDR3 spans 15 residues. Per the germline V gene, CDR1 is SGHTA and CDR2 is FQGNSA. J gave up 1 base and V 1 base, and 4 bases lay outside the gene matches. The DNA of the CDR3 is TGTGCCAGCAGCTTAGGAAGGGGGCGGTCCTACGAGCAGTACTTC. Its protein product is CASSLGRGRSYEQYF.

The chain recombines TRBV7-9 with TRBJ1-2; possibly TRBD1 for D (6 bases). The V gene lost 4 bases and the J gene lost 2 bases, with 14 bases spanning the gap. Germline V lookup: CDR1 SEHNR, CDR2 FQNEAQ (reference sequence). This CDR3 has 15 amino acids. Here the CDR3 DNA reads TGTGCCAGCAGCTCAAAGGCTCAGGGGAACTATGGCTACACCTTC. Residues: CASSSKAQGNYGYTF.

The J gene is TRBJ2-5, the V gene TRBV4-3; tentatively, D is TRBD2 (6 bases). This CDR3 has 16 amino acids. V was shortened by 0 bases and J by 5 bases, with 16 bases between the two germline ends. The V gene's germline CDR1 is LGHNA and CDR2 YSLEER. The CDR3 DNA sequence: TGCGCCAGCAGCCAAGATTGGCTCGAACGGGGGGAGACCCAGTACTTC. As protein: CASSQDWLERGETQYF.

The rearrangement links TRBV11-1 to TRBJ1-6; D remains ambiguous. CDR3 length equals 16 residues. CDR1 and CDR2 from the germline V gene are SGHAT and FQDESV (reference sequence). The V and J ends lost 2 bases and 7 bases respectively, with 15 bases between them. The chain's CDR3 is CASSLSAGWENSPLHF. CDR3 nucleotide sequence: TGTGCCAGCAGCTTATCTGCTGGCTGGGAGAATTCACCCCTCCACTTT.

V gene TRBV25-1 combines with J gene TRBJ2-3; tentatively, D is TRBD2 (7 bases). V shed 5 bases and J shed 8 bases, with 23 bases lying between them. The CDR3 sequence is 16 residues long. Germline V gene lookup returns CDR1 MGHDK and CDR2 SYGVNS. Here the CDR3 reads CASSRTWNGGGGTQYF. The CDR3 bases are TGTGCCAGCAGTCGGACGTGGAACGGAGGGGGGGGTACGCAGTATTTT.

This sequence joins TRBV7-2 and TRBJ2-3, with D perhaps TRBD2 (6 bases). Germline CDR1 is SGHTA and CDR2 is FQGNSA. V lost 6 bases and J lost 3, with 16 bases in between. CDR3 length: 15 residues. The chain's CDR3 is CASSPGDGGTDTQYF. In DNA form, the CDR3 reads TGTGCCAGCAGTCCGGGGGACGGGGGTACAGATACGCAGTATTTT. Looking up the rest from reference TRBV7-2 and TRBJ2-3 gives the full variable domain: GAGVSQSPSNKVTEKGKDVELRCDPISGHTALYWYRQSLGQGLEFLIYFQGNSAPDKSGLPSDRFSAERTGGSVSTLTIQRTQQEDSAVYLCASSPGDGGTDTQYFGPGTRLTVL.

This clone showed up just a few times. V and J are TRBV7-2 and TRBJ1-2; D uncertain. V dropped 2 bases and J dropped 4 bases, with 11 bases sitting between them. The CDR3 loop spans 14 amino acids. Germline V gives CDR1 SGHTA, CDR2 FQGNSA. In nucleotides, the CDR3 is TGTGCCAGCAGCTTATTAGGTCAGGTCTATGGCTACACCTTC. This sequence encodes CASSLLGQVYGYTF.

The chain is built from TRBV3-1 (or the pseudogene TRBV3-2) and TRBJ1-6; weak D call: TRBD1 (6 bases). V was clipped by 4 bases and J by 1 base, with 17 bases between them. CDR1 is LGHDT, CDR2 YNNKEL, per germline (reference sequence). The CDR3 extends over 18 amino acids. The CDR3 loop reads CASSRDRQVFSYNSPLHF. The CDR3 coding sequence is TGTGCCAGCAGCCGAGACAGACAGGTTTTTTCCTATAATTCACCCCTCCACTTT.

As to this clone: The same CDR3 arises from other DNA sequences in this sample as well. This rearrangement joins TRBV19 to TRBJ1-6; D not resolved. V lost 3 bases and J lost 7, with 10 bases in between. This CDR3 spans 14 amino acids. Germline V gives CDR1 LNHDA, CDR2 SQIVND (reference sequence). The CDR3 coding sequence is TGTGCCAGTAGTATTCGGGGAGGAAATTCACCCCTCCACTTT. It encodes CASSIRGGNSPLHF.

V usage is TRBV4-1 and J usage is TRBJ1-3; 7 nucleotides align to TRBD1. There are 15 residues in the CDR3. V trimming: 0 bases; J trimming: 4 bases; junction bases outside the gene matches: 3. From germline, CDR1 is MGHRA and CDR2 YSYEKL. CDR3 sequence reads: CASSQEGTVGNTIYF. Written as DNA, the CDR3 is TGCGCCAGCAGCCAAGAAGGGACAGTCGGAAACACCATATATTTT.

The gene calls are TRBV30 and TRBJ2-3; TRBD2 aligns across 7 bases. CDR3 length equals 13 residues. V shed 0 bases and J 6 bases; nucleotides not matched to a gene: 3. The germline V gene has CDR1 GTSNPN and CDR2 SVGIG (reference sequence). The CDR3 sequence: CAWSVGEGDTQYF. CDR3 DNA sequence: TGTGCCTGGAGTGTAGGGGAGGGGGATACGCAGTATTTT.

The CDR3 nucleotides are TGTGCCAGCACGACAGGAGAGATGGTGGGCGAGCAGTACTTC. Its protein is CASTTGEMVGEQYF. The rearrangement links TRBV5-6 to TRBJ2-7; possibly TRBD1 for D (6 bases). Germline CDR1 is SGHDT and CDR2 is YYEEEE. The CDR3 is 14 residues long. V was cut by 6 bases and J by 6 bases, with 19 bases left in between.

The genes are TRBV28 and TRBJ2-2; D gene ambiguous. Per germline, CDR1 MDHEN and CDR2 SYDVKM. V dropped 4 bases and J dropped 3 bases, with 15 bases sitting between them. The CDR3 sequence is 16 residues long. CDR3 region: CASSSLSAGYTGELFF. The CDR3 DNA follows: TGTGCCAGCAGTTCCCTGAGCGCTGGATACACCGGGGAGCTGTTTTTT.

This clone occurred a few times. The chain links TRBV2 to TRBJ1-5; weak D call: TRBD1 (6 bases). Germline assignment: CDR1 SNHLY and CDR2 FYNNEI. This CDR3 is built from 13 residues. V shed 8 bases and J shed 0 bases, with 8 bases lying between them. The CDR3 DNA reads as TGTGCCAGCGGACAGATTAGCAATCAGCCCCAGCATTTT. As protein: CASGQISNQPQHF.

This chain uses TRBV5-1 with TRBJ2-7; 11 nucleotides line up with TRBD2. The CDR3 runs to 16 residues. The V segment lost 0 bases and the J segment 6 bases; nucleotides outside the gene matches: 8. The germline CDR1 and CDR2 sequences are SGHRS and YFSETQ. The CDR3 DNA reads TGCGCCAGCAGCTTGGCCGGGCTAGCGGGGGGCCGCGAGCAGTACTTC. Residues: CASSLAGLAGGREQYF. Based on the CDR3 plus reference TRBV5-1 and TRBJ2-7, the full variable domain is KAGVTQTPRYLIKTRGQQVTLSCSPISGHRSVSWYQQTPGQGLQFLFEYFSETQRNKGNFPGRFSGRQFSNSRSEMNVSTLELGDSALYLCASSLAGLAGGREQYFGPGTRLTVT.

This clone was counted a few times. This chain joins TRBV19 and TRBJ1-1; 7 bases map to TRBD1. Per the germline V gene, CDR1 is LNHDA and CDR2 is SQIVND (reference sequence). V lost 4 bases to trimming and J lost 7 bases; unmatched junction nucleotides: 9. The CDR3 consists of 14 residues. CDR3 sequence reads: CASSKRQGEDEAFF. The CDR3 DNA reads as TGTGCCAGTAGTAAAAGACAGGGAGAGGATGAAGCTTTCTTT.

V and J are TRBV5-4 and TRBJ1-1, with a possible D match to TRBD1 (5 bases). The CDR3 length is 14 residues. Germline V gene data show CDR1 as SGHNT and CDR2 as YYREEE (reference sequence). Trimming pared 5 bases from V and 3 bases from J, leaving 14 bases between. The CDR3 bases are TGTGCCAGCAGTCCCCAGGGTGGGGACACTGAAGCTTTCTTT. Translation: CASSPQGGDTEAFF. The full variable domain, rest sourced from reference TRBV5-4 and TRBJ1-1, is ETGVTQSPTHLIKTRGQQVTLRCSSQSGHNTVSWYQQALGQGPQFIFQYYREEENGRGNFPPRFSGLQFPNYSSELNVNALELDDSALYLCASSPQGGDTEAFFGQGTRLTVV.

A single count supports this clone. The chain links TRBV27 to TRBJ1-6, with D possibly matching TRBD1 (5 bases). Germline assignment: CDR1 MNHEY and CDR2 SMNVEV (reference sequence). This CDR3 region has 15 residues. V was shortened by 6 bases and J by 4 bases, with 13 bases between the two germline ends. The CDR3 nucleotides read TGTGCCAGCAGCCAGACAGCCTCATATAATTCACCCCTCCACTTT. Amino acid sequence: CASSQTASYNSPLHF.

V is TRBV5-1 and J is TRBJ2-1; 8 bases fit TRBD1. V lost 4 bases to trimming and J lost 8 bases; unmatched junction nucleotides: 5. Looked up from germline, CDR1 is SGHRS and CDR2 is YFSETQ. The CDR3 is 13 residues long. CDR3 region: CASSRLQGDEQFF. DNA of the CDR3: TGCGCCAGCAGCAGATTACAGGGGGATGAGCAGTTCTTC.

This chain connects TRBV6-2 or TRBV6-3 to TRBJ1-2; 11 bases are a match to TRBD1. V gave up 2 bases and J gave up 3 bases; unmatched junction bases: 8. Germline V gives CDR1 MNHEY, CDR2 SVGEGT. The length of the CDR3 is 17 residues. CDR3 protein: CASSYDGQGAADYGYTF. CDR3 nucleotides: TGTGCCAGCAGTTACGATGGACAGGGGGCGGCGGACTATGGCTACACCTTC.

This sequence joins TRBV11-1 and TRBJ2-1, with D possibly matching TRBD2 (8 bases). The V gene's germline CDR1 is SGHAT and CDR2 FQDESV (reference sequence). V lost 9 bases to trimming and J lost 8 bases, with 20 bases between them. The CDR3 length is 14 residues. CDR3: CASRGGQHSDEQFF. The CDR3 bases are TGTGCCAGTCGGGGGGGACAGCATAGCGATGAGCAGTTCTTC.

The rearrangement joins TRBV28 to TRBJ2-1; D not certain. V was cut by 5 bases and J by 7 bases, with 15 bases left in between. The germline CDR1 and CDR2 sequences are MDHEN and SYDVKM. The CDR3 consists of 14 residues. DNA for the CDR3: TGTGCCAGCAGTCCCCCCCCCACTCTGAATGAGCAGTTCTTC. It codes for CASSPPPTLNEQFF.